These 18 T cell receptor beta chains were sequenced from one sample in a study of blood T cell repertoires in COVID-19. TCRdb's copy holds only in-frame clones and misses some; the assay was immunoSEQ multiplex PCR. Counted here are approximately 450,000 clones, more than 85% occurring once; the ten biggest clones make up approximately 4.5%. Sequencing was done on a sample of peripheral blood. All receptors derive from a woman aged 25 to 45 with acute or convalescent COVID-19.

This chain uses TRBV12-3 or TRBV12-4 with TRBJ2-7; 8 bases agree with TRBD1. This CDR3 region has 13 residues. Germline trimming cut 0 bases from V and 11 bases from J; bases unmatched to any gene: 6. CDR3 region: CASSLAPTGEKYF. CDR3 nucleotides: TGTGCCAGCAGTTTAGCGCCGACAGGGGAAAAGTACTTC.

The V call is TRBV2, the J call TRBJ2-2; D unclear. CDR1 and CDR2 (germline): SNHLY, FYNNEI. The CDR3 is 11 amino acids. The V end lost 7 bases, the J end lost 5 bases, and 5 bases lay between the germline ends. CDR3 residues: CASIITGELFF. The CDR3 DNA is TGTGCCAGCATTATTACCGGGGAGCTGTTTTTT.

The V call is TRBV7-9, the J call TRBJ1-4; 8 nucleotides agree with TRBD1. Germline values: CDR1 SEHNR, CDR2 FQNEAQ (reference sequence). This CDR3 is built from 16 residues. Germline trimming cut 4 bases from V and 2 bases from J; bases unmatched to any gene: 6. Written as DNA, the CDR3 is TGTGCCAGCAGCTCAGCAGGGGGCCGGACTAATGAAAAACTGTTTTTT. It translates to CASSSAGGRTNEKLFF.

The rearrangement joins TRBV6-4 to TRBJ2-1, with a tentative D call TRBD2 (5 bases). The CDR3 totals 16 residues. Germline assignment: CDR1 MRHNA and CDR2 SNTAGT. Trimming removed 10 bases at V and 4 bases at J, with 23 bases between. In DNA form, the CDR3 reads TGTGCCATCCTTCGGAGTTTGCGTCCGGGGTACAATGAGCAGTTCTTC. This gives the protein CAILRSLRPGYNEQFF.

This clone was seen a single time. V gene TRBV27 combines with J gene TRBJ1-2, with 7 nucleotides matching TRBD1. CDR3 size: 15 residues. V lost 5 bases and J lost 1; bases outside the gene matches: 7. Per germline, CDR1 MNHEY and CDR2 SMNVEV (reference sequence). The CDR3 DNA is TGTGCCAGCAGTCCACGACAGGGCCATAACTATGGCTACACCTTC. Its protein product is CASSPRQGHNYGYTF.

V is TRBV7-9 and J is TRBJ2-5; 7 bases agree with TRBD1. J was trimmed by 5 bases and V by 5 bases; bases with no gene match: 11. The CDR3 has 15 amino acids. Germline V gives CDR1 SEHNR, CDR2 FQNEAQ (reference sequence). CDR3 loop: CASSKMGQLRETQYF. The CDR3 DNA follows: TGTGCCAGCAGCAAAATGGGACAGCTTCGGGAGACCCAGTACTTC.

V is TRBV7-7 and J is TRBJ2-2, with no clear D. This CDR3 contains 13 residues. CDR1 and CDR2 from the germline V gene are SSHAT and FNYEAQ (reference sequence). Trimming stripped 5 bases from V and 2 bases from J, with 6 bases between. CDR3 in amino acids: CASSKLNTGELFF. CDR3 nucleotides: TGTGCCAGCAGCAAGCTAAACACCGGGGAGCTGTTTTTT.

V usage is TRBV24-1 and J usage is TRBJ2-7, with TRBD1 as a possible D gene (5 bases). The CDR3 covers 14 residues. The ends were cut back, 4 bases at V and 10 bases at J, with 19 bases in the middle. Per the germline V gene, CDR1 is KGHDR and CDR2 is SFDVKD. CDR3 in amino acids: CATSDPTASKLQYF. DNA for the CDR3: TGTGCCACCAGTGACCCGACAGCATCGAAGCTTCAGTACTTC.

This sequence joins TRBV21-1 and TRBJ2-5; the table names TRBD1, a call not compared with the DNA. TRBV21-1 is given as a pseudogene. The CDR3 runs 13 residues. Written as DNA, the CDR3 is TGTGCCAGCAGCATCTTGGACAGGTGGACCCAGTACTTC. Translated, it gives CASSILDRWTQYF.

The table lists this clone with a few counts. V and J are TRBV14 and TRBJ2-1; no clear D gene. V lost 1 base to trimming and J lost 8 bases, with 12 bases between them. The length of the CDR3 is 14 residues. The V gene's germline CDR1 is SGHDN and CDR2 FVKESK. The CDR3 DNA reads TGTGCCAGCAGCCAAGTGGGTCAGGTCCATGAGCAGTTCTTC. This codes for CASSQVGQVHEQFF.

The chain carries TRBV12-5 and TRBJ2-1; 7 bases map to TRBD2. The CDR3 covers 16 residues. The V and J ends lost 6 bases and 5 bases, in that order; junction bases with no gene match: 13. Germline V gene data show CDR1 as LGHNT and CDR2 as FRNRAP. CDR3 DNA: TGTGCTAGTGGCCCCGGCCGGACTAGAGGGAACAATGAGCAGTTCTTC. This gives the protein CASGPGRTRGNNEQFF.

V usage is TRBV11-2 and J usage is TRBJ2-5, with 7 bases aligning to TRBD1. From germline, CDR1 is SGHAT and CDR2 FQNNGV. This CDR3 spans 13 amino acids. V shed 5 bases, J shed 4 bases, and the junction held 4 bases outside the gene matches. In DNA, the CDR3 is TGTGCCAGCAGCCCGCCAGGGGGAGAGACCCAGTACTTC. This translates into CASSPPGGETQYF.

V gene TRBV4-1 combines with J gene TRBJ2-7, with 10 bases identical to TRBD1. The germline V gene encodes CDR1 MGHRA and CDR2 YSYEKL. Trimming at V came to 4 bases and at J to 3 bases, leaving 6 bases not matched to a gene. There are 15 residues in the CDR3. DNA for the CDR3: TGCGCCAGCAGCCCCCGGGGACAGGGGAGCTACGAGCAGTACTTC. Protein: CASSPRGQGSYEQYF.

V gene TRBV15 combines with J gene TRBJ1-5; 9 bases match TRBD1. There are 17 residues in the CDR3. Germline CDR1 and CDR2: LNHNV and YYDKDF (reference sequence). J gave up 0 bases and V 3 bases, and 6 bases lay outside the gene matches. This CDR3 is CATSSGSDRGSNQPQHF. CDR3 DNA sequence: TGTGCCACCAGCAGCGGATCGGACAGGGGTAGCAATCAGCCCCAGCATTTT.

The rearrangement links TRBV9 to TRBJ2-2, with D possibly TRBD1 on 6 matching bases. CDR1 and CDR2 from the germline V gene are SGDLS and YYNGEE. V lost 0 bases to trimming and J lost 3 bases, with 6 bases between them. The length of the CDR3 is 14 residues. The CDR3 sequence: CASSVGGHTGELFF. The CDR3 region has the DNA TGTGCCAGCAGCGTAGGGGGGCACACCGGGGAGCTGTTTTTT.

The CDR3 sequence is CASSPSPETEQYF. The CDR3 coding sequence is TGTGCCAGCTCACCCTCGCCGGAGACCGAGCAGTACTTC. The gene calls are TRBV18 and TRBJ2-7; D not certain. The CDR3 sequence is 13 residues long. CDR1 and CDR2 from the germline V gene are KGHSH and LQKENI. The V end lost 3 bases, the J end lost 6 bases, and 12 bases lay between the germline ends.

The J gene is TRBJ1-2, the V gene TRBV21-1. TRBV21-1 constitutes a pseudogene. This CDR3 is built from 14 residues. CDR3 amino acids: CAINPGETNYGYTF. DNA for the CDR3: TGTGCCATCAACCCGGGGGAAACTAACTATGGCTACACCTTC.

The V call is TRBV2, the J call TRBJ2-3, with 9 bases lining up with TRBD2. Germline V gene sequence: CDR1 SNHLY, CDR2 FYNNEI. The CDR3 has 17 residues. Trimming removed 8 bases from V and 1 base from J; junction bases left unmatched: 13. In nucleotides, the CDR3 is TGTGCCAGCGGCGGGGGGGCCTCGGTGTTTGGCACAGATACGCAGTATTTT. It specifies CASGGGASVFGTDTQYF.